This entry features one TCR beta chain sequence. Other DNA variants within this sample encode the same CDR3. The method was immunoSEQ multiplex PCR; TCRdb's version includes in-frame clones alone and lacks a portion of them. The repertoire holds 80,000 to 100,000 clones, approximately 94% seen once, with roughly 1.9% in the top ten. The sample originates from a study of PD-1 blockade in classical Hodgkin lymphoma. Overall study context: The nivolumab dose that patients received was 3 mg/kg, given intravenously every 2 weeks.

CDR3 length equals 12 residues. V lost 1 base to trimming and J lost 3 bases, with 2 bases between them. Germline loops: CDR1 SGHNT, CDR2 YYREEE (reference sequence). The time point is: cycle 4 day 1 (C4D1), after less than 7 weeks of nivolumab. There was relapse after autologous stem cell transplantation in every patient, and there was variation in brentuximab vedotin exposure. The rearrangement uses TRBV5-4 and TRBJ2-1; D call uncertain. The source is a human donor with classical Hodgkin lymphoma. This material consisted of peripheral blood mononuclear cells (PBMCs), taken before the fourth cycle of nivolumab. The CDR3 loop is CASSLIYNEQFF. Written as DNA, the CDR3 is TGTGCCAGCAGCTTGATCTACAATGAGCAGTTCTTC.